This TCR beta chain was sequenced in a study of blood T cell repertoires in COVID-19. Study details: Sources were T cells, B-cell-depleted T cells, or PBMCs; the material itself was cDNA or gDNA.

Some clones are missing from TCRdb's copy, which holds only in-frame ones; the method was immunoSEQ multiplex PCR. The sample lists about 250,000 clones, about 93% seen once, with around 1.8% in the top ten. The CDR3 covers 13 residues. V lost 6 bases to trimming and J lost 2 bases, with 8 bases between them. The TCR comes from a woman aged 18-29 years who had recovered from COVID-19. The chain links TRBV12-3 or TRBV12-4 to TRBJ1-5; no firm D call. The sequenced material came from PBMCs or T cells enriched from blood (not recorded which). CDR3 nucleotide sequence: TGTGCCAGCAGCCCTAGAGGCAATCAGCCCCAGCATTTT. Translation: CASSPRGNQPQHF.